The rows below give T cell receptor beta chains drawn from one sample of a study of blood T cell repertoires in COVID-19. Generated by immunoSEQ multiplex PCR, the TCRdb table keeps only in-frame clones and is missing some. The sample shows approximately 230,000 clones, about 90% of them seen only once. Sequencing was performed on peripheral blood. The receptors stem from a man younger than 30 with active or convalescent COVID-19. CDR3s include the opening cysteine and the closing phenylalanine or tryptophan. Each record gives: D gene, clone size, V gene, J gene, CDR3 DNA, CDR3 protein. The D gene is left open where the match is weak. Size values are once, few and many counts, or a class for expanded clones, and some rows have none.

d_gene: TRBD2; abundance: NA; v_gene: TRBV7-2; j_gene: TRBJ2-1; CDR3nt: TGTGCCAGCAGCTTAGAAGTACTAGCGGGACCCAATGAGCAGTTCTTC; CDR3aa: CASSLEVLAGPNEQFF
d_gene: TRBD2; abundance: NA; v_gene: TRBV19; j_gene: TRBJ2-2; CDR3nt: TGTGCCAGTCATTCCCGGATAACTAGCGGGAGGGCTGGGAACACCGGGGAGCTGTTTTTT; CDR3aa: CASHSRITSGRAGNTGELFF
d_gene: TRBD2; abundance: NA; v_gene: TRBV11-2; j_gene: TRBJ2-2; CDR3nt: TGTGCCAGCAGCTTAGATCTCGGACTAGCGGGGGATGGGAACACCGGGGAGCTGTTTTTT; CDR3aa: CASSLDLGLAGDGNTGELFF
d_gene: TRBD2; abundance: NA; v_gene: TRBV5-4; j_gene: TRBJ2-3; CDR3nt: TGTGCCAGCAGCCGGATAGCGGGGGGCCTCACAGATACGCAGTATTTT; CDR3aa: CASSRIAGGLTDTQYF
d_gene: NA; abundance: NA; v_gene: TRBV9; j_gene: TRBJ2-5; CDR3nt: TGTGCCAGCAGCGTACAGGCCAGCCAAGAGACCCAGTACTTC; CDR3aa: CASSVQASQETQYF
d_gene: NA; abundance: NA; v_gene: TRBV6-5; j_gene: TRBJ2-6; CDR3nt: TGTGCCAGCAGTTTCCGCGCTGGGGCCAACGTCCTGACTTTC; CDR3aa: CASSFRAGANVLTF
d_gene: TRBD1; abundance: NA; v_gene: TRBV5-1; j_gene: TRBJ2-7; CDR3nt: TGCGCCAGCAGCCGGGACAGGGGATCCTACGAGCAGTACTTC; CDR3aa: CASSRDRGSYEQYF
d_gene: NA; abundance: NA; v_gene: TRBV6-5; j_gene: TRBJ2-1; CDR3nt: TGTGCCAGCAGTTACTCCATACCCGGAGCCGAGCAGTTCTTC; CDR3aa: CASSYSIPGAEQFF
d_gene: TRBD1; abundance: once; v_gene: TRBV7-2; j_gene: TRBJ2-7; CDR3nt: TGTGCCAGCAGCCTCCCGGCGGGACAGGGGTCCTACGAGCAGTACTTC; CDR3aa: CASSLPAGQGSYEQYF
d_gene: TRBD1; abundance: once; v_gene: TRBV2; j_gene: TRBJ2-1; CDR3nt: TGTGCCAGCAGAGGGTACCGGGACAGGGACTACAATGAGCAGTTCTTC; CDR3aa: CASRGYRDRDYNEQFF
d_gene: TRBD1; abundance: once; v_gene: TRBV28; j_gene: TRBJ1-5; CDR3nt: TGTGCCAGCACCTCCTCACCAGGGGGTAATCAGCCCCAGCATTTT; CDR3aa: CASTSSPGGNQPQHF
d_gene: TRBD1; abundance: NA; v_gene: TRBV4-1; j_gene: TRBJ1-2; CDR3nt: TGCGCCAGCAGCTTGGACAGGGGCGAGGGCTATGGCTACACCTTC; CDR3aa: CASSLDRGEGYGYTF
d_gene: TRBD1; abundance: NA; v_gene: TRBV6-1; j_gene: TRBJ1-2; CDR3nt: TGTGCCAGCAGTCCCGGGACAGATTATAACTATGGCTACACCTTC; CDR3aa: CASSPGTDYNYGYTF
d_gene: TRBD1; abundance: NA; v_gene: TRBV29-1; j_gene: TRBJ1-4; CDR3nt: TGCAGCGTTGTCTCGGGACAGGGTAATGAAAAACTGTTTTTT; CDR3aa: CSVVSGQGNEKLFF
d_gene: TRBD2; abundance: NA; v_gene: TRBV7-2; j_gene: TRBJ2-5; CDR3nt: TGTGCCAGCAGCCCGACTAGCGGTCCGGGAGAGACCCAGTACTTC; CDR3aa: CASSPTSGPGETQYF
d_gene: NA; abundance: NA; v_gene: TRBV7-2; j_gene: TRBJ2-1; CDR3nt: TGTGCCAGCAGCTTAGTCGTTTTTGGTCGGGGCTCCTACAATGAGCAGTTCTTC; CDR3aa: CASSLVVFGRGSYNEQFF
d_gene: TRBD2; abundance: NA; v_gene: TRBV9; j_gene: TRBJ2-7; CDR3nt: TGTGCCAGCACCCCTGGGCTAGCGGCATCTTACGAGCAGTACTTC; CDR3aa: CASTPGLAASYEQYF
d_gene: TRBD1; abundance: NA; v_gene: TRBV25-1; j_gene: TRBJ1-1; CDR3nt: TGTGCCAGCAGTGAGGCTACAGGGGTAGGGACTGAAGCTTTCTTT; CDR3aa: CASSEATGVGTEAFF
d_gene: TRBD2; abundance: once; v_gene: TRBV11-2; j_gene: TRBJ2-7; CDR3nt: TGTGCCAGCAGCTTAGAAAATAGCGGGCTGCCCTACGAGCAGTACTTC; CDR3aa: CASSLENSGLPYEQYF
d_gene: NA; abundance: NA; v_gene: TRBV5-6; j_gene: TRBJ1-2; CDR3nt: TGTGCCAGCAGCTTGCGGGGAGCAGTCGGCTATGGCTACACCTTC; CDR3aa: CASSLRGAVGYGYTF
d_gene: NA; abundance: NA; v_gene: TRBV5-4; j_gene: TRBJ1-5; CDR3nt: TGTGCCAGCAGCCCAGGGGTGGGTTTCGGTCAGCCCCAGCATTTT; CDR3aa: CASSPGVGFGQPQHF
d_gene: NA; abundance: NA; v_gene: TRBV10-3; j_gene: TRBJ2-2; CDR3nt: TGTGCCATCAGTGAGTCTGTGGAGGGCGGGGAGCTGTTTTTT; CDR3aa: CAISESVEGGELFF
d_gene: NA; abundance: once; v_gene: TRBV13; j_gene: TRBJ1-1; CDR3nt: TGTGCCAGCAGACGAGGGGGAGTGACTGAAGCTTTCTTT; CDR3aa: CASRRGGVTEAFF
d_gene: NA; abundance: NA; v_gene: TRBV5-3; j_gene: TRBJ1-3; CDR3nt: TGTGCCAGAAGCTTGAGGGACGGGGGAGGAAACACCATATATTTT; CDR3aa: CARSLRDGGGNTIYF
d_gene: NA; abundance: NA; v_gene: TRBV5-5; j_gene: TRBJ2-3; CDR3nt: TGTGCCAGCAGCGTTCCCCAGGGGACAGATACGCAGTATTTT; CDR3aa: CASSVPQGTDTQYF
d_gene: TRBD1; abundance: NA; v_gene: TRBV28; j_gene: TRBJ2-7; CDR3nt: TGTGCCAGTGAGGGGGTGGGACAGGGGCTTTACGAGCAGTACTTC; CDR3aa: CASEGVGQGLYEQYF
d_gene: TRBD1; abundance: NA; v_gene: TRBV9; j_gene: TRBJ2-1; CDR3nt: TGTGCCAGCAGCGTGGGGACAGGGGGGGACAATGAGCAGTTCTTC; CDR3aa: CASSVGTGGDNEQFF
d_gene: TRBD2; abundance: NA; v_gene: TRBV11-3; j_gene: TRBJ2-5; CDR3nt: TGTGCCAGCAGCCCGGGCGGGAGCCAAGAGACCCAGTACTTC; CDR3aa: CASSPGGSQETQYF
d_gene: NA; abundance: NA; v_gene: TRBV6-5; j_gene: TRBJ1-5; CDR3nt: TGTGCCAGCGGAGCAGGGCTCAATCAGCCCCAGCATTTT; CDR3aa: CASGAGLNQPQHF
d_gene: NA; abundance: NA; v_gene: TRBV6-5; j_gene: TRBJ1-2; CDR3nt: TGTGCCAGCAGTTACGAGGTCTCCTCTTATGGCTACACCTTC; CDR3aa: CASSYEVSSYGYTF
d_gene: TRBD1; abundance: NA; v_gene: TRBV10-3; j_gene: TRBJ2-7; CDR3nt: TGTGCCATCAGTCCAGCCTTACGAGACAGGGACGAGCAGTACTTC; CDR3aa: CAISPALRDRDEQYF
d_gene: NA; abundance: NA; v_gene: TRBV5-1; j_gene: TRBJ1-3; CDR3nt: TGCGCCAGCAGCTCAGATGGAAACACCATATATTTT; CDR3aa: CASSSDGNTIYF
d_gene: TRBD1; abundance: NA; v_gene: TRBV24-1; j_gene: TRBJ2-1; CDR3nt: TGTGCCACCGGGGACAGGGCTTACAATGAGCAGTTCTTC; CDR3aa: CATGDRAYNEQFF